The 13 T cell receptor beta chains presented below share a single source sample, sequenced in a study of post-analysis software for immune sequencing data. Prepared libraries of TCR beta cDNA carried unique molecular identifiers. TCRdb re-called the PCR reads through MiXCR, storing one row per CDR3 protein. The repertoire includes hundreds of thousands of distinct CDR3 sequences, roughly 29% of them detected once, and more than 0.55% sits in the top ten. Whole-study results and caveats: Included in a set of roughly 5 TRBV segments more frequent in patients than controls were TRBV5-6, TRBV5-1 and TRBV20-1.

These TCRs are of unknown antigen specificity. Specimen: blood. These receptors came from a girl aged 10 to 17 with multiple sclerosis.

V is TRBV29-1 and J is TRBJ2-7; D uncertain. The germline V gene encodes CDR1 SQVTM and CDR2 ANQGSEA. V lost 4 bases and J lost 1, with 8 bases in between. This CDR3 has 12 amino acids. The CDR3 DNA is TGCAGCGTTGTGGCATATTCCTACGAGCAGTACTTC. It translates to CSVVAYSYEQYF.

This chain uses TRBV10-3 with TRBJ1-1; 10 positions agree with TRBD1. J was trimmed by 4 bases and V by 7 bases; bases with no gene match: 6. Germline assignment: CDR1 ENHRY and CDR2 SYGVKD. The CDR3 consists of 14 residues. The CDR3 DNA sequence: TGTGCCATCACCGGGACAGGGGTCGGCACTGAAGCTTTCTTT. Its protein is CAITGTGVGTEAFF.

This clonotype was counted ten times or more. The chain couples TRBV29-1 to TRBJ2-7, with 7 bases that match TRBD2. V dropped 3 bases and J dropped 3; count of bases not matched to a gene: 8. Germline V gives CDR1 SQVTM, CDR2 ANQGSEA. This CDR3 contains 14 residues. The CDR3 is CSVDTGLPSYEQYF. CDR3 nucleotide sequence: TGCAGCGTTGATACGGGACTACCCAGCTACGAGCAGTACTTC.

V is TRBV5-1 and J is TRBJ2-5; D is undetermined. The germline gives CDR1 SGHRS, CDR2 YFSETQ. This CDR3 is 13 amino acids long. V gave up 0 bases and J gave up 5 bases, with 8 bases separating them. CDR3 DNA sequence: TGCGCCAGCAGCTTGGAGTCTTGGGAGACCCAGTACTTC. This codes for CASSLESWETQYF. Using reference TRBV5-1 and TRBJ2-5 for the parts outside the CDR3, the full variable domain is KAGVTQTPRYLIKTRGQQVTLSCSPISGHRSVSWYQQTPGQGLQFLFEYFSETQRNKGNFPGRFSGRQFSNSRSEMNVSTLELGDSALYLCASSLESWETQYFGPGTRLLVL.

CDR3 loop: CASSFTSGVAGQFF. The CDR3, as DNA: TGCGCCAGCAGCTTTACGTCAGGGGTTGCGGGGCAGTTCTTC. The chain couples TRBV5-1 to TRBJ2-1; D perhaps matches TRBD1 (6 bases). The CDR3 has 14 residues. Looked up from germline, CDR1 is SGHRS and CDR2 is YFSETQ. Trimming left V 2 bases short and J 12 bases short, with 18 bases between.

In this sample, this clonotype turned up a few times. The chain carries TRBV10-1 and TRBJ2-4; D is tentatively TRBD1 or TRBD2 (5 bases each). Gene TRBJ2-7 matches the end of the DNA better, so the J call may be wrong. Per germline, CDR1 WNHNN and CDR2 SYGVQD (reference sequence). The CDR3 spans 14 residues. The CDR3 here is CASSETGTVYEQYF. The CDR3 nucleotides are TGCGCCAGCAGTGAGACCGGGACGGTCTACGAGCAGTACTTC.

This clonotype has just a few counts. In nucleotides, the CDR3 is TGTGCCAGCAGTACATCCCTGCTAGCGGGAATAAGTCTCACAGATACGCAGTATTTT. Translation gives CASSTSLLAGISLTDTQYF. The chain is built from TRBV28 and TRBJ2-3; 9 bases are a match to TRBD2. Germline-derived CDR1 and CDR2 are MDHEN and SYDVKM. The CDR3 covers 19 residues. With 5 bases clipped from V and 2 bases from J, the junction kept 17 bases outside the gene matches.

This clonotype was found many times. The V and J genes are TRBV5-1 and TRBJ2-4; D uncertain. Per the germline V gene, CDR1 is SGHRS and CDR2 is YFSETQ. The CDR3 runs to 13 residues. V lost 2 bases to trimming and J lost 8 bases, with 11 bases between them. The CDR3 DNA reads TGCGCCAGCAGCTTTGGTCCGTTGGACATTCAGTACTTC. This codes for CASSFGPLDIQYF.

This clonotype was seen a handful of times. The chain combines TRBV3-1 with TRBJ2-5; TRBD2 aligns across 12 bases. Losses at the gene ends were 2 bases for V and 4 bases for J; bases not matched to a gene: 5. In germline, CDR1 is LGHDT, CDR2 YNNKEL (reference sequence). This CDR3 spans 16 amino acids. The CDR3 sequence is CASSQLAGGPGETQYF. The CDR3 bases are TGTGCCAGCAGCCAACTAGCGGGAGGGCCGGGAGAGACCCAGTACTTC.

This chain links TRBV15 with TRBJ2-7, with D perhaps TRBD2 (6 bases). Germline V gene lookup returns CDR1 LNHNV and CDR2 YYDKDF (reference sequence). This CDR3 region has 17 residues. V was cut by 0 bases and J by 2 bases, with 17 bases left in between. CDR3 sequence: CATSRDKARDWAYEQYF. For the CDR3, the DNA is TGTGCCACCAGCAGAGATAAAGCCCGGGACTGGGCCTACGAGCAGTACTTC. Variable domain in full (rest from reference TRBV15 and TRBJ2-7): DAMVIQNPRYQVTQFGKPVTLSCSQTLNHNVMYWYQQKSSQAPKLLFHYYDKDFNNEADTPDNFQSRRPNTSFCFLDIRSPGLGDTAMYLCATSRDKARDWAYEQYFGPGTRLTVT.

The chain employs TRBV7-9 and TRBJ2-1; tentatively, D is TRBD1 or TRBD2 (5 bases each). Per the germline V gene, CDR1 is SEHNR and CDR2 is FQNEAQ (reference sequence). The germline V and J ends were trimmed by 4 bases and 8 bases, with 9 bases remaining between them. The CDR3 has 12 residues. CDR3 in DNA: TGTGCCAGCAGCTCTCGGGACGATGAGCAGTTCTTC. Protein: CASSSRDDEQFF.

This clonotype was counted a few times. The rearrangement joins TRBV2 to TRBJ2-4; D gene ambiguous. TRBJ2-7 matches the DNA end more closely, so the J call is doubtful. The germline CDR1 and CDR2 sequences are SNHLY and FYNNEI. CDR3 length: 18 residues. This CDR3 is CASSEDASRPVLSYEQYF. CDR3 coding DNA: TGTGCCAGCAGTGAGGATGCCAGCCGGCCGGTTCTCTCCTACGAGCAGTACTTC.

This chain uses TRBV20-1 with TRBJ2-7, with 10 bases identical to TRBD1. Germline loops: CDR1 DFQATT, CDR2 SNEGSKA (reference sequence). V was pared by 2 bases and J by 3 bases, with 4 bases of the junction left unmatched. This CDR3 is 14 amino acids long. This CDR3 reads CSARPGQGVYEQYF. The CDR3 bases are TGCAGTGCTAGACCAGGACAGGGGGTCTACGAGCAGTACTTC.